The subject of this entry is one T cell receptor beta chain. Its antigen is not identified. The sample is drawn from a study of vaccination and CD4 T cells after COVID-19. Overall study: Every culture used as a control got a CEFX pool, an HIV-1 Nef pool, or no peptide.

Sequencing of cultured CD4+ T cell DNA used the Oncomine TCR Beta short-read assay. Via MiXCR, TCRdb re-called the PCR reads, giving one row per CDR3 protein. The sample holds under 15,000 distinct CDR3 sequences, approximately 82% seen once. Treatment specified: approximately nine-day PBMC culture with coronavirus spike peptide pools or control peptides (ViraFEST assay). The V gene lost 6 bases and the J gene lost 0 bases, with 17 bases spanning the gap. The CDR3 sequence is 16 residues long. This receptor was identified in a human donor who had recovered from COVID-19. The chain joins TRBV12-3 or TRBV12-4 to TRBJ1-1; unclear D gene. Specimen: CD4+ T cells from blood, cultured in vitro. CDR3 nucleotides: TGTGCCAGCAGCTACCTGGCGGATTTTATGAACACTGAAGCTTTCTTT. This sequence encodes CASSYLADFMNTEAFF.